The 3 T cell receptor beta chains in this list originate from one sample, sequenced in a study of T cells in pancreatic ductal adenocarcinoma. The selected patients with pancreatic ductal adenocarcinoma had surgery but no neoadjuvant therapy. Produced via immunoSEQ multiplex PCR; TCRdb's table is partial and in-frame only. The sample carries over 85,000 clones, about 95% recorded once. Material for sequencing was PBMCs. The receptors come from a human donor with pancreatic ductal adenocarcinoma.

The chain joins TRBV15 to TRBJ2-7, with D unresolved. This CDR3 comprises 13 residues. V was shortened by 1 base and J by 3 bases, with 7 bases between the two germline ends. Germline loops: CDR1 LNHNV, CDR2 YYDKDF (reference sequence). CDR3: CATSRVPNYEQYF. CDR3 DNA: TGTGCCACCAGCAGAGTTCCCAACTACGAGCAGTACTTC.

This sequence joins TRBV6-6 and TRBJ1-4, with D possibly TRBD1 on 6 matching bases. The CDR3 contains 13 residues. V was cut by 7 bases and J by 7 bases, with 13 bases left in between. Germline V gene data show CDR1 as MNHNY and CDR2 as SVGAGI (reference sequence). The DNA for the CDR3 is TGTGCCAGCACACAGGGCCGAGGTGAAAAACTGTTTTTT. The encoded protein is CASTQGRGEKLFF.

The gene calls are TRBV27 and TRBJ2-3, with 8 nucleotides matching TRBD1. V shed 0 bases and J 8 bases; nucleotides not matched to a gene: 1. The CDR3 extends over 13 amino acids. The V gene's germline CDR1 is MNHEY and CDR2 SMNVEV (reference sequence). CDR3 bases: TGTGCCAGCAGTTTATCACAGGGGGGTACGCAGTATTTT. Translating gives CASSLSQGGTQYF.